This record looks at one TCR beta chain sequence and its context. What it binds is unknown. This sample is drawn from a study of TIL therapy for anti-PD-1-resistant metastatic lung cancer. Study background: Median tumor PD-L1 proportion score was roughly 6%. Most patients had lung adenocarcinoma. The study, taken as a whole, reports: Patients were highly selected, enriched for treatment-naive, never-smoker and oncogene-addicted cases.

The sample's time point: pre-treatment sample, taken before nivolumab and TIL therapy. Most excised metastases sampled were pleural nodules or supraclavicular lymph nodes. Tumors were harvested before any PD-1/PD-L1 blockade. Germline V gives CDR1 MGHDK, CDR2 SYGVNS. V was trimmed by 4 bases and J by 2 bases, leaving 5 bases between them. The CDR3 contains 12 residues. This was the immunoSEQ v3 assay. Assay: immunoSEQ multiplex PCR; the TCRdb copy retains only in-frame clones and omits some. In the table there are 95,000 or so clones, 50% to 70% of which are singletons. The TCR sequence derives from a person aged 25 to 85 with non-small cell lung cancer. This sequence joins TRBV25-1 and TRBJ2-5, with D unclear. The specimen comprised tumor tissue, sampled at baseline. CDR3 in DNA: TGTGCCAGCAGTGGTCTACAAGAGACCCAGTACTTC. Protein sequence: CASSGLQETQYF.